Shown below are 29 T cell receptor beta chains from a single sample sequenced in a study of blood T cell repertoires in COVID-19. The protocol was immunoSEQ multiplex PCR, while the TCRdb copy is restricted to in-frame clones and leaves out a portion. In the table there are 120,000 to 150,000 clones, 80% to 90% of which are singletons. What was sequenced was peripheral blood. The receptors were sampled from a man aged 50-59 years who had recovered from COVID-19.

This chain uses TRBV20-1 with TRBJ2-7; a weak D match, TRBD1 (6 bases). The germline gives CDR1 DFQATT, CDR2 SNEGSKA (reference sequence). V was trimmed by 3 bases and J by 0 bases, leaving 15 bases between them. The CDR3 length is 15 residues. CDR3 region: CSASSGTPSSYEQYF. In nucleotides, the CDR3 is TGCAGTGCTAGTTCCGGGACACCCAGCTCCTACGAGCAGTACTTC.

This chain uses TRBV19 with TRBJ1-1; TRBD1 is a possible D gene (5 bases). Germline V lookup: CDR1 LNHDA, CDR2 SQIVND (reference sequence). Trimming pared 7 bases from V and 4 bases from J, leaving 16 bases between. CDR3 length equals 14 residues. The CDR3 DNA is TGTGCCAGTATAGGGCAGGGAATGTCCACTGAAGCTTTCTTT. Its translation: CASIGQGMSTEAFF.

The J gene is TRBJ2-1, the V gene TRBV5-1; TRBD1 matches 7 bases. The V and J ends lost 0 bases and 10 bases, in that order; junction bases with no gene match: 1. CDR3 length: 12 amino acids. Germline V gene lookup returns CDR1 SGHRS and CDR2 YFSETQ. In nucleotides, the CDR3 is TGCGCCAGCAGCTTGGCCAGGGGGGAGCAGTTCTTC. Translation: CASSLARGEQFF.

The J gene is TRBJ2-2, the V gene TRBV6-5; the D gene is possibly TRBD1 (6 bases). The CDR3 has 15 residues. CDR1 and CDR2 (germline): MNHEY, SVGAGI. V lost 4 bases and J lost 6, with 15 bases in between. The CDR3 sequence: CASSSPGHGPGELFF. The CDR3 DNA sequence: TGTGCCAGCAGTTCCCCGGGACACGGGCCCGGGGAGCTGTTTTTT.

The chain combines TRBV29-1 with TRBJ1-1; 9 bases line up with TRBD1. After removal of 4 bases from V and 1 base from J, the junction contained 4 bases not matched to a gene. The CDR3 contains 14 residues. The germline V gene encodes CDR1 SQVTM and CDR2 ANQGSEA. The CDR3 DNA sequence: TGCAGCGTTGTCTCGACAGGGGGGAACACTGAAGCTTTCTTT. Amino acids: CSVVSTGGNTEAFF.

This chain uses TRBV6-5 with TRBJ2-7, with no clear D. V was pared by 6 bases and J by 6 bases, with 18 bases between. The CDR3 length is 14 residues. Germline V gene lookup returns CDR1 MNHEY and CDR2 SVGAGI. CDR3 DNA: TGTGCCAGCAGCGAGAGGCGGAGAACCTCCGAGCAGTACTTC. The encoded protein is CASSERRRTSEQYF.

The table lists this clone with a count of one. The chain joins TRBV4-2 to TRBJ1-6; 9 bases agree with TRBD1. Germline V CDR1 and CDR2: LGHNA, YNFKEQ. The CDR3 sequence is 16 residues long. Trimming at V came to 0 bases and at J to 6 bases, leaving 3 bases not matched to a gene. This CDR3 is CASSQEAGQGNSPLHF. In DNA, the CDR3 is TGTGCCAGCAGCCAAGAGGCGGGACAGGGTAATTCACCCCTCCACTTT.

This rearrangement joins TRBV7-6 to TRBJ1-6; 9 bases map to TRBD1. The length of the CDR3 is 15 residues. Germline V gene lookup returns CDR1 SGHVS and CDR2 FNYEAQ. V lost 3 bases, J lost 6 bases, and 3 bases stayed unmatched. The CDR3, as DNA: TGTGCCAGCAGCTTTCGGGGACAGGGTAATTCACCCCTCCACTTT. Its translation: CASSFRGQGNSPLHF.

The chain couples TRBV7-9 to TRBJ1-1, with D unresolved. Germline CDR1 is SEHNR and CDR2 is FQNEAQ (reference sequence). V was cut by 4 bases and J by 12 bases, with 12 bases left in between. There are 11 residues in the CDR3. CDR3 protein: CASSSLLETFF. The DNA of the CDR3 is TGTGCCAGCAGCTCCCTCTTAGAGACTTTCTTT. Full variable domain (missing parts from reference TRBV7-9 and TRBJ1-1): DTGVSQNPRHKITKRGQNVTFRCDPISEHNRLYWYRQTLGQGPEFLTYFQNEAQLEKSRLLSDRFSAERPKGSFSTLEIQRTEQGDSAMYLCASSSLLETFFGQGTRLTVV.

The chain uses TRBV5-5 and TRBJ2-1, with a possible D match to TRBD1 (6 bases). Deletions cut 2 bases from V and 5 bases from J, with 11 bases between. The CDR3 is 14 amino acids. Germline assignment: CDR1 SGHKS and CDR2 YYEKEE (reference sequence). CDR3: CASSLQGSHNEQFF. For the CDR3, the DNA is TGTGCCAGCAGCTTACAGGGTTCCCACAATGAGCAGTTCTTC.

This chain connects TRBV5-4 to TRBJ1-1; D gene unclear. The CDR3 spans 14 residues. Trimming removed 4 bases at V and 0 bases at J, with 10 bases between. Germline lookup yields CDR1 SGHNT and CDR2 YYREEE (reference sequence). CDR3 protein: CASSTRGLNTEAFF. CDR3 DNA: TGTGCCAGCAGCACTAGAGGGCTGAACACTGAAGCTTTCTTT. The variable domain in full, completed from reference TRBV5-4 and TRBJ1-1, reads ETGVTQSPTHLIKTRGQQVTLRCSSQSGHNTVSWYQQALGQGPQFIFQYYREEENGRGNFPPRFSGLQFPNYSSELNVNALELDDSALYLCASSTRGLNTEAFFGQGTRLTVV.

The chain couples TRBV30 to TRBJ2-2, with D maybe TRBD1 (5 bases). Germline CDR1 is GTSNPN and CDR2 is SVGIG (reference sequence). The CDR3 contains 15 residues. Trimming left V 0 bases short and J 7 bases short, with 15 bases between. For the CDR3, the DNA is TGTGCCTGGAGTGTAACATATTGGGGCAGCGGGGAGCTGTTTTTT. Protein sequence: CAWSVTYWGSGELFF. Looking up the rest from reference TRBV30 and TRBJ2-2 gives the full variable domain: SQTIHQWPATLVQPVGSPLSLECTVEGTSNPNLYWYRQAAGRGLQLLFYSVGIGQISSEVPQNLSASRPQDRQFILSSKKLLLSDSGFYLCAWSVTYWGSGELFFGEGSRLTVL.

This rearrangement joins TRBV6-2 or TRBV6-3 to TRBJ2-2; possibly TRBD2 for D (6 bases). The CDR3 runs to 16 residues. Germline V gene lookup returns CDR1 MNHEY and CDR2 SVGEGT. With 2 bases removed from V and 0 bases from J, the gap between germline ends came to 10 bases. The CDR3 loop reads CASSYLGGTNTGELFF. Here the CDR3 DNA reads TGTGCCAGCAGTTACCTCGGCGGGACGAACACCGGGGAGCTGTTTTTT.

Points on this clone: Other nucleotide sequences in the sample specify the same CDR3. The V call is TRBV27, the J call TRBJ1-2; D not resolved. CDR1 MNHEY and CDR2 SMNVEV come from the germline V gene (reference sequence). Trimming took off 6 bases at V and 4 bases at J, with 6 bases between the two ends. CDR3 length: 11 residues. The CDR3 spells CASSSGYGYTF. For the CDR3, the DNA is TGTGCCAGCAGCTCCGGCTATGGCTACACCTTC.

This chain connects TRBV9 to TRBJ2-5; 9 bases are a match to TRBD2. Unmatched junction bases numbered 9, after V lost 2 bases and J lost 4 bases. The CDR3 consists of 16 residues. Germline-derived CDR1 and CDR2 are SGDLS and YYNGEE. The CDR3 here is CASSVAGGRSGETQYF. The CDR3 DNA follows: TGTGCCAGCAGCGTTGCGGGGGGGCGATCAGGAGAGACCCAGTACTTC. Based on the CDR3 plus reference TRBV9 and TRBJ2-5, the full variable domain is DSGVTQTPKHLITATGQRVTLRCSPRSGDLSVYWYQQSLDQGLQFLIQYYNGEERAKGNILERFSAQQFPDLHSELNLSSLELGDSALYFCASSVAGGRSGETQYFGPGTRLLVL.

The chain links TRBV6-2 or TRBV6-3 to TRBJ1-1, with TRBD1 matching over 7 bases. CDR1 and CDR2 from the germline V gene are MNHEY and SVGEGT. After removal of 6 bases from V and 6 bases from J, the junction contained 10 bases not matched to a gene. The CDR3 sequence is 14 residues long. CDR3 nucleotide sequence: TGTGCCAGCAGCGCCTTATACAGGGGTCCTGAAGCTTTCTTT. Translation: CASSALYRGPEAFF.

This CDR3 is CASSRGLAGGDDEQYF. In DNA form, the CDR3 reads TGTGCCAGCAGCAGGGGACTAGCGGGGGGAGATGACGAGCAGTACTTC. The V gene is TRBV11-3, the J gene TRBJ2-7, with 15 nucleotides matching TRBD2. The V gene end was trimmed by 5 bases and the J gene end by 5 bases; junction bases not matched to a gene: 7. This CDR3 comprises 16 residues. Germline V CDR1 and CDR2: SGHNT, YENEEA.

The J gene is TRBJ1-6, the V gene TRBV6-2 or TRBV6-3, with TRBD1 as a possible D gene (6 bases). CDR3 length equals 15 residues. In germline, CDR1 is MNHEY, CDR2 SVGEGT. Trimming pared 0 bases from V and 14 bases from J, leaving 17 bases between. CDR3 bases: TGTGCCAGCAGTTACTCCGACAGGCTTTTTGTGTCCCTCCACTTT. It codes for CASSYSDRLFVSLHF.

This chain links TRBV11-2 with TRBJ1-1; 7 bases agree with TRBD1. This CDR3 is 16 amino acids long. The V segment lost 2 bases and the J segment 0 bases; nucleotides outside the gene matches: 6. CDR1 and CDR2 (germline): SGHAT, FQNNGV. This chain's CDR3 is CASSLTPTGLNTEAFF. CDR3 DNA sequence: TGTGCCAGCAGCTTAACCCCGACAGGGCTGAACACTGAAGCTTTCTTT.

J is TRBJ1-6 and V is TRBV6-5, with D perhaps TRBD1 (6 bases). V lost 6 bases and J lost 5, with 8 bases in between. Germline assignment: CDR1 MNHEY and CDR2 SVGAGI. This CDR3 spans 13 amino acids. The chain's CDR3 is CASSNRDNSPLHF. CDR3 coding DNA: TGTGCCAGCAGCAACAGGGATAATTCACCCCTCCACTTT.

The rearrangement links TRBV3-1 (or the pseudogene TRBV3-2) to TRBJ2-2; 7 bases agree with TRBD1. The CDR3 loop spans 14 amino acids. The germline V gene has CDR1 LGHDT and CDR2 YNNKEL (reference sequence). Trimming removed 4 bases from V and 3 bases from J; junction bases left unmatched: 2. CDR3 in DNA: TGTGCCAGCAGCCTCGGACAGGACACCGGGGAGCTGTTTTTT. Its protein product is CASSLGQDTGELFF.

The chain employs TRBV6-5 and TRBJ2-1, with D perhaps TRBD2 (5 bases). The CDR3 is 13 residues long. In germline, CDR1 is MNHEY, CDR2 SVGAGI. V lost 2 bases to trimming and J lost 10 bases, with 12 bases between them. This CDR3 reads CASSYTPPSEQFF. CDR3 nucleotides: TGTGCCAGCAGTTACACGCCTCCTAGCGAGCAGTTCTTC.

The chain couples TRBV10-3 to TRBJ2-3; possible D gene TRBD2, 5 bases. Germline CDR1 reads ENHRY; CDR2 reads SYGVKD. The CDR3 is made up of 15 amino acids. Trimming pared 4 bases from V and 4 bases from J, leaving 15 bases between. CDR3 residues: CAISGEDFPPDTQYF. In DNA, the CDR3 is TGTGCCATCAGTGGCGAGGACTTCCCCCCAGATACGCAGTATTTT.

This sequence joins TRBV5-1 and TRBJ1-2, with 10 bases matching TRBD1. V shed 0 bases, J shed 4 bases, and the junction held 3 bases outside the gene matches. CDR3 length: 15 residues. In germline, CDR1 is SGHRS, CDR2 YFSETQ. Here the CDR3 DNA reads TGCGCCAGCAGCTTGGTCGGGACAGGGGTCTATGGCTACACCTTC. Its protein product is CASSLVGTGVYGYTF.

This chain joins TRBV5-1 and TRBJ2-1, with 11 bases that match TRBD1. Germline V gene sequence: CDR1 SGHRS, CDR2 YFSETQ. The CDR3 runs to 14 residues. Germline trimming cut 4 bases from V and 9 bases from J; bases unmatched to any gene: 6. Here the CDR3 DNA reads TGCGCCAGCAGCCCGGGGACAGGGGGTGGTGAGCAGTTCTTC. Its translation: CASSPGTGGGEQFF. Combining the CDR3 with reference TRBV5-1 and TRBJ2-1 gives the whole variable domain KAGVTQTPRYLIKTRGQQVTLSCSPISGHRSVSWYQQTPGQGLQFLFEYFSETQRNKGNFPGRFSGRQFSNSRSEMNVSTLELGDSALYLCASSPGTGGGEQFFGPGTRLTVL.

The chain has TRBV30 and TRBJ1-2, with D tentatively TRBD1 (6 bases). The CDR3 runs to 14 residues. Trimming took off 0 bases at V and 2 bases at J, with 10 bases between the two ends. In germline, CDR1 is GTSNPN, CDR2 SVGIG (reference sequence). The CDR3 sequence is CAWSVGQRNYGYTF. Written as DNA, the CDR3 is TGTGCCTGGAGTGTTGGACAGAGGAACTATGGCTACACCTTC.

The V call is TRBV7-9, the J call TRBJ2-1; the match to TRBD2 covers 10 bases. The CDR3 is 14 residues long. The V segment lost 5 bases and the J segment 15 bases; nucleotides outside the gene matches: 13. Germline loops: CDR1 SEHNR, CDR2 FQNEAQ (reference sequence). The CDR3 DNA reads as TGTGCCAGCAGCAGCCAGGCTAGCGGGGGTGGAGGGTTCTTC. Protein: CASSSQASGGGGFF.

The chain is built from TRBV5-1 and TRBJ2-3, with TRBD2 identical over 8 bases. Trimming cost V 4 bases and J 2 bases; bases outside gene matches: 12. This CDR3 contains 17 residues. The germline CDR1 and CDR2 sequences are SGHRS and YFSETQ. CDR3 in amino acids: CASSPNFAGGLTDTQYF. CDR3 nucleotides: TGCGCCAGCAGCCCAAATTTTGCGGGGGGCCTCACAGATACGCAGTATTTT.

The CDR3 here is CASSSLPGQGSEQYF. CDR3 nucleotides: TGCGCCAGCAGCTCTCTCCCGGGACAGGGCTCCGAGCAGTACTTC. The V and J genes are TRBV5-1 and TRBJ2-7; 9 nucleotides agree with TRBD1. The CDR3 loop spans 15 amino acids. With V trimmed by 3 bases and J by 6 bases, 10 bases remained unmatched. From germline, CDR1 is SGHRS and CDR2 YFSETQ.